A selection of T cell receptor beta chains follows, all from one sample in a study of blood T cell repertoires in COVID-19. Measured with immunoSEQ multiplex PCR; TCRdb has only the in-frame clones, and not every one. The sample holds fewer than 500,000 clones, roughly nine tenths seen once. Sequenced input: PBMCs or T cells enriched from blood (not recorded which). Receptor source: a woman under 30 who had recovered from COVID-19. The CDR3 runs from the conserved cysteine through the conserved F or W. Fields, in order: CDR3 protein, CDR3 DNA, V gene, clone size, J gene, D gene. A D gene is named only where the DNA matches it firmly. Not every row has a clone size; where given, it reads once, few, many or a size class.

CDR3: CASSLIGQGTHGYTF; DNA: TGTGCCAGCAGCTTGATTGGACAGGGGACACATGGCTACACCTTC; V: TRBV5-4; size: .; J: TRBJ1-2; D: TRBD1
CDR3: CASSLEMIEGRGYGYTF; DNA: TGTGCCAGCAGTTTAGAAATGATAGAAGGCAGGGGCTATGGCTACACCTTC; V: TRBV28; size: .; J: TRBJ1-2; D: .
CDR3: CASSPSQNRDSPLHF; DNA: TGTGCCAGCAGCCCTTCTCAGAACAGGGATTCACCCCTCCACTTT; V: TRBV5-6; size: .; J: TRBJ1-6; D: .
CDR3: CASSLRLSGGELFF; DNA: TGTGCCAGCAGCCTCAGACTATCGGGCGGGGAGCTGTTTTTT; V: TRBV5-6; size: .; J: TRBJ2-2; D: .
CDR3: CASSVSGGYGETQYF; DNA: TGTGCCAGCAGCGTTAGCGGGGGGTATGGGGAGACCCAGTACTTC; V: TRBV9; size: .; J: TRBJ2-5; D: TRBD2
CDR3: CSVRQGLYGYTF; DNA: TGCAGCGTTAGACAGGGTCTATATGGCTACACCTTC; V: TRBV29-1; size: .; J: TRBJ1-2; D: TRBD1
CDR3: CASSQVFPGNEQYF; DNA: TGCGCCAGCAGCCAAGTGTTCCCGGGGAACGAGCAGTACTTC; V: TRBV4-1; size: .; J: TRBJ2-7; D: .
CDR3: CASSPRTGGGLLGTEAFF; DNA: TGTGCCAGCAGCCCACGGACAGGGGGCGGCCTCCTGGGCACTGAAGCTTTCTTT; V: TRBV5-4; size: .; J: TRBJ1-1; D: TRBD1
CDR3: CASSSVPLAGGTETQYF; DNA: TGTGCCAGCAGCTCTGTACCATTAGCGGGGGGGACGGAGACCCAGTACTTC; V: TRBV5-4; size: .; J: TRBJ2-5; D: TRBD2
CDR3: CASSLATAGANVLTF; DNA: TGTGCCAGCAGCTTAGCGACAGCTGGGGCCAACGTCCTGACTTTC; V: TRBV7-8; size: few; J: TRBJ2-6; D: .
CDR3: CASTRDRSSYEQYF; DNA: TGTGCCAGCACCCGGGACAGGAGCTCCTACGAGCAGTACTTC; V: TRBV6-5; size: .; J: TRBJ2-7; D: TRBD1
CDR3: CASRVGLATDTQYF; DNA: TGTGCCAGCAGAGTGGGACTAGCCACAGATACGCAGTATTTT; V: TRBV27; size: .; J: TRBJ2-3; D: TRBD2
CDR3: CASSYTGQGDTEAFF; DNA: TGTGCCAGCAGTTACACCGGACAGGGGGACACTGAAGCTTTCTTT; V: TRBV6-5; size: once; J: TRBJ1-1; D: TRBD1
CDR3: CARSLMTSGVVSQFF; DNA: TGTGCCAGAAGCTTGATGACTAGCGGGGTGGTGTCGCAGTTCTTC; V: TRBV5-3; size: .; J: TRBJ2-1; D: TRBD2
CDR3: CSVGEGYF; DNA: TGCAGCGTTGGGGAGGGGTACTTC; V: TRBV29-1; size: .; J: TRBJ2-7; D: TRBD2
CDR3: CASSLAGTAGYEQYF; DNA: TGTGCCAGCAGCTTAGCCGGGACAGCCGGCTACGAGCAGTACTTC; V: TRBV7-2; size: .; J: TRBJ2-7; D: TRBD1
CDR3: CASSQDDRGENNSPLHF; DNA: TGTGCCAGCAGCCAAGATGACAGGGGGGAAAATAATTCACCCCTCCACTTT; V: TRBV3-1/TRBV3-2; size: .; J: TRBJ1-6; D: TRBD1
CDR3: CASSQGDRGPKQPQHF; DNA: TGCGCCAGCAGCCAAGGGGACAGGGGGCCTAAGCAGCCCCAGCATTTT; V: TRBV4-1; size: .; J: TRBJ1-5; D: TRBD1